A selection of T cell receptor beta chains follows, all from one sample in a study of blood T cell repertoires in COVID-19. Method: immunoSEQ multiplex PCR; TCRdb's copy keeps in-frame clones and lacks some. Among fewer than 200,000 clones listed, roughly 80% were seen once. The sequenced sample consisted of peripheral blood. The receptors shown here come from a man in his sixties with acute or convalescent COVID-19. Both conserved end residues are part of each CDR3. The order of the fields is V gene, CDR3 length, J gene, clone size, D gene, CDR3 DNA, CDR3 protein. The D gene is left open where the match is weak. The size field is filled for only some rows; it gives once, few, many or a size class.

V gene: TRBV29-1; CDR3 length: 14; J gene: TRBJ2-3; clone size: .; D gene: .; CDR3 DNA: TGCAGCGTTGATGAGGGTCCTAGCACAGATACGCAGTATTTT; CDR3 protein: CSVDEGPSTDTQYF
V gene: TRBV7-9; CDR3 length: 18; J gene: TRBJ2-2; clone size: many; D gene: TRBD2; CDR3 DNA: TGTGCCAGCAGTTTCGGGACTAGCGGGACTACGAACACCGGGGAGCTGTTTTTT; CDR3 protein: CASSFGTSGTTNTGELFF
V gene: TRBV2; CDR3 length: 14; J gene: TRBJ2-5; clone size: once; D gene: .; CDR3 DNA: TGTGCCAGCAGTCCAGGGTGGGGGGAAGAGACCCAGTACTTC; CDR3 protein: CASSPGWGEETQYF
V gene: TRBV5-1; CDR3 length: 16; J gene: TRBJ2-5; clone size: .; D gene: TRBD2; CDR3 DNA: TGCGCCAGCAGCTTGGGAGGTAGCGGGAGCATAGAGACCCAGTACTTC; CDR3 protein: CASSLGGSGSIETQYF
V gene: TRBV7-3; CDR3 length: 14; J gene: TRBJ2-5; clone size: .; D gene: .; CDR3 DNA: TGTGCCAGCAGCTTAACCCCTCACGGAGAGACCCAGTACTTC; CDR3 protein: CASSLTPHGETQYF
V gene: TRBV7-9; CDR3 length: 18; J gene: TRBJ1-4; clone size: .; D gene: .; CDR3 DNA: TGTGCCAGCAGCTTAGGTGACGGAGACTCAATGCGGTTTGGGAAACTGTTTTTT; CDR3 protein: CASSLGDGDSMRFGKLFF
V gene: TRBV9; CDR3 length: 13; J gene: TRBJ2-3; clone size: .; D gene: .; CDR3 DNA: TGTGCCAGCAGCACCGGGGATACAGATACGCAGTATTTT; CDR3 protein: CASSTGDTDTQYF
V gene: TRBV15; CDR3 length: 14; J gene: TRBJ1-5; clone size: .; D gene: TRBD1; CDR3 DNA: TGTGCCACCAGCACGCGGACAGGGACTCAGCCCCAGCATTTT; CDR3 protein: CATSTRTGTQPQHF
V gene: TRBV6-5; CDR3 length: 14; J gene: TRBJ1-5; clone size: once; D gene: TRBD1; CDR3 DNA: TGTGTCAGCGGGGGCCAGGGGGGCAATCAGCCCCAGCATTTT; CDR3 protein: CVSGGQGGNQPQHF
V gene: TRBV6-5; CDR3 length: 14; J gene: TRBJ2-1; clone size: .; D gene: TRBD2; CDR3 DNA: TGTGCCAGCAGTTATGGGGGGGACTACAATGAGCAGTTCTTC; CDR3 protein: CASSYGGDYNEQFF
V gene: TRBV6-2/TRBV6-3; CDR3 length: 12; J gene: TRBJ1-5; clone size: .; D gene: TRBD1; CDR3 DNA: TGTGCCAGCAGCACAGGGGGGCAGCCCCAGCATTTT; CDR3 protein: CASSTGGQPQHF
V gene: TRBV24-1; CDR3 length: 15; J gene: TRBJ1-1; clone size: .; D gene: TRBD1; CDR3 DNA: TGTGCCACCAGAGGGGACAGGGAGATGAACACTGAAGCTTTCTTT; CDR3 protein: CATRGDREMNTEAFF
V gene: TRBV6-2/TRBV6-3; CDR3 length: 15; J gene: TRBJ2-7; clone size: .; D gene: TRBD2; CDR3 DNA: TGTGCCAGCAGTTACGAGGGGACTAGGGCACCCAAGCAGTACTTC; CDR3 protein: CASSYEGTRAPKQYF
V gene: TRBV6-1; CDR3 length: 15; J gene: TRBJ2-4; clone size: .; D gene: .; CDR3 DNA: TGTGCCAGCAGTGACAGATCTCTAGCCAAAAACATTCAGTACTTC; CDR3 protein: CASSDRSLAKNIQYF
V gene: TRBV7-9; CDR3 length: 14; J gene: TRBJ2-1; clone size: .; D gene: TRBD1; CDR3 DNA: TGTGCCAGCAGCCCGGGACAGGGGTACAATGAGCAGTTCTTC; CDR3 protein: CASSPGQGYNEQFF